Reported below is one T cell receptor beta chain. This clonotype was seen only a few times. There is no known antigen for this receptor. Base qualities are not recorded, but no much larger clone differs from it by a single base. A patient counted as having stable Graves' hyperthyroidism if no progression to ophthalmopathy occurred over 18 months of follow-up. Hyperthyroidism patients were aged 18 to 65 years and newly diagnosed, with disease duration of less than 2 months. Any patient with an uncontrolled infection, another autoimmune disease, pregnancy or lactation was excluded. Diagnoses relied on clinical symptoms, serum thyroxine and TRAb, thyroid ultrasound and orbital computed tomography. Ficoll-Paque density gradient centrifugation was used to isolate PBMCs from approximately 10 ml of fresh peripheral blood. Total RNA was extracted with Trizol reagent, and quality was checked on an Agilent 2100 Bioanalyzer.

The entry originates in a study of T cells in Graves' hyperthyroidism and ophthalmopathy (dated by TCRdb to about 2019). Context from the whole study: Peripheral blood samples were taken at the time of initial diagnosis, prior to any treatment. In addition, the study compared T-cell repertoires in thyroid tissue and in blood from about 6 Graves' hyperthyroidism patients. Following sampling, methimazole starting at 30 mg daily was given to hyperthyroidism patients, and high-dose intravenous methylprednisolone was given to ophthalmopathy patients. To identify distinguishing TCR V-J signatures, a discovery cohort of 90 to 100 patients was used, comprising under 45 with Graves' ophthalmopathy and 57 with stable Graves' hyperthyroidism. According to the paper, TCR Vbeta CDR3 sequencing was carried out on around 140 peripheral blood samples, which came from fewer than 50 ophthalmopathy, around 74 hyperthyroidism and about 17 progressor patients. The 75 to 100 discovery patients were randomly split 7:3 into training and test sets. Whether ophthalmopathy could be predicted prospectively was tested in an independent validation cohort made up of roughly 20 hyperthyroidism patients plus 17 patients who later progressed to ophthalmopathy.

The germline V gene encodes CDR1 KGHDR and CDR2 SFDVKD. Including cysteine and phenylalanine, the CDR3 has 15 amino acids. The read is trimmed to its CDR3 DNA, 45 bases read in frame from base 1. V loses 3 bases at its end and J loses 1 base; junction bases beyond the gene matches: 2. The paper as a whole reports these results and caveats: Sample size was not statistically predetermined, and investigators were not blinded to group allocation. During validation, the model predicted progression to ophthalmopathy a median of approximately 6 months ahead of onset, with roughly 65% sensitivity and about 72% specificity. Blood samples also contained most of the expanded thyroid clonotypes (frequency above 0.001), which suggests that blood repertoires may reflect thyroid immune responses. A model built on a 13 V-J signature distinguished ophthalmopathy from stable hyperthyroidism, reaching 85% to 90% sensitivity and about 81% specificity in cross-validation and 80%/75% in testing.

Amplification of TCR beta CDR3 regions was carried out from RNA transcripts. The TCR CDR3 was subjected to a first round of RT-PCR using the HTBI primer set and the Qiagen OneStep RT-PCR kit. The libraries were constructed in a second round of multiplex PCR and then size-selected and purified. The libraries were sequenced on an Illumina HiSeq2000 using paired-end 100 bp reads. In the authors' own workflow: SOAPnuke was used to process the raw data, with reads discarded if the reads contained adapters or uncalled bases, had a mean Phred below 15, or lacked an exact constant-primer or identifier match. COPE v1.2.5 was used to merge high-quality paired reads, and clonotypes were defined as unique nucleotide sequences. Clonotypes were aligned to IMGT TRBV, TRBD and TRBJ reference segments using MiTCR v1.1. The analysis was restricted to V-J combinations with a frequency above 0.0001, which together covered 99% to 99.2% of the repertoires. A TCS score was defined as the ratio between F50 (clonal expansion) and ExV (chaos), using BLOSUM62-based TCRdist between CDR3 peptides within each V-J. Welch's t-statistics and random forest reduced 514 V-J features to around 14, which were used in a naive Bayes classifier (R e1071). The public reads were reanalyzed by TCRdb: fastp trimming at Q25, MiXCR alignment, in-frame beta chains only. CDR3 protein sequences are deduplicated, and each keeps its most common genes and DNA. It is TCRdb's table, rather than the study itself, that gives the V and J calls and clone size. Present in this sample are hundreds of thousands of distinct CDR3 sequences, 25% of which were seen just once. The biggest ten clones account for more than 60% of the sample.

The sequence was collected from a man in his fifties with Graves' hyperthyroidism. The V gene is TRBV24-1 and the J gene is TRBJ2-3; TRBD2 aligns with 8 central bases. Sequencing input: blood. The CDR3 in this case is CATSDPAGGTDTQYF. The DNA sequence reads TGTGCCACCAGTGATCCAGCGGGGGGCACAGATACGCAGTATTTT.